A single sample is the source of the 16 T cell receptor beta chains below, sequenced in a study of blood T cell repertoires in COVID-19. Generated by immunoSEQ multiplex PCR, the TCRdb table keeps only in-frame clones and is missing some. The sample shows approximately 150,000 clones, roughly 89% of them seen only once. Sequenced material: peripheral blood. The receptor source for this set is a woman between 50 and 59 years old with active or convalescent COVID-19.

This clone was recorded once. This rearrangement joins TRBV19 to TRBJ1-5, with 8 nucleotides matching TRBD1. Per germline, CDR1 LNHDA and CDR2 SQIVND (reference sequence). Trimming cost V 6 bases and J 5 bases; bases outside gene matches: 0. CDR3 length: 12 amino acids. The CDR3, as DNA: TGTGCCAGTAGGACAGGGGATCAGCCCCAGCATTTT. Protein sequence: CASRTGDQPQHF.

CDR3 DNA sequence: TGTGCCAGCAGTTACTTCAGGGTTTTCGGCTCCTATAATTCACCCCTCCACTTT. This gives the protein CASSYFRVFGSYNSPLHF. The chain is built from TRBV6-2 or TRBV6-3 and TRBJ1-6; a weak D match, TRBD1 (5 bases). The CDR3 length is 18 residues. V dropped 1 base and J dropped 0 bases, with 13 bases sitting between them. Germline CDR1 reads MNHEY; CDR2 reads SVGEGT.

V and J are TRBV5-4 and TRBJ1-2; TRBD1 aligns across 7 bases. Germline V gives CDR1 SGHNT, CDR2 YYREEE (reference sequence). V dropped 1 base and J dropped 5; count of bases not matched to a gene: 5. CDR3 length equals 14 residues. The CDR3 reads CASSLKYRGYGYTF. CDR3 coding DNA: TGTGCCAGCAGCTTGAAATACAGGGGTTATGGCTACACCTTC.

This chain links TRBV23-1 with TRBJ1-4; D possibly corresponds to TRBD1 (6 bases). TRBV23-1 is an open reading frame whose function is uncertain. This CDR3 has 13 residues. V was trimmed by 9 bases and J by 11 bases, leaving 19 bases between them. The CDR3 reads CARSSGHRSKLFF. The CDR3 DNA reads as TGCGCCAGGAGCTCGGGACACCGCTCCAAACTGTTTTTT.

The chain couples TRBV5-5 to TRBJ1-6, with TRBD1 matching 9 bases. The CDR3 has 18 residues. V lost 4 bases to trimming and J lost 6 bases; unmatched junction nucleotides: 14. Germline V lookup: CDR1 SGHKS, CDR2 YYEKEE (reference sequence). The CDR3, as DNA: TGTGCCAGCAGCCCCCCGGGACAGGGCTTGTCCGGTAATTCACCCCTCCACTTT. Translated, it gives CASSPPGQGLSGNSPLHF. Full variable domain (remainder filled in from reference TRBV5-5 and TRBJ1-6): DAGVTQSPTHLIKTRGQQVTLRCSPISGHKSVSWYQQVLGQGPQFIFQYYEKEERGRGNFPDRFSARQFPNYSSELNVNALLLGDSALYLCASSPPGQGLSGNSPLHFGNGTRLTVT.

The V and J genes are TRBV7-8 and TRBJ2-1; D might be TRBD2 (5 bases). The CDR3 length is 16 residues. CDR1 is SGHVS, CDR2 FQNEAQ, per germline. V was clipped by 6 bases and J by 2 bases, with 17 bases between them. The CDR3 reads CASSLRAAEAYNEQFF. The CDR3 nucleotides are TGTGCCAGCAGTCTCCGGGCAGCGGAGGCCTACAATGAGCAGTTCTTC.

The rearrangement joins TRBV12-3 or TRBV12-4 to TRBJ1-5; D call uncertain. The germline V and J ends were trimmed by 2 bases and 7 bases, with 9 bases remaining between them. This CDR3 comprises 13 residues. CDR3 residues: CASSLLMAQPQHF. The DNA for the CDR3 is TGTGCCAGCAGTTTATTGATGGCCCAGCCCCAGCATTTT.

This chain uses TRBV14 with TRBJ1-2; D is possibly TRBD1 (5 bases). This CDR3 has 13 amino acids. CDR1 is SGHDN and CDR2 is FVKESK in the germline V gene. The germline V and J ends were trimmed by 2 bases and 5 bases, with 9 bases remaining between them. Here the CDR3 DNA reads TGTGCCAGCAGCCAACCCCAGGGATATGGCTACACCTTC. Residues: CASSQPQGYGYTF.

The V call is TRBV19, the J call TRBJ2-5; D perhaps matches TRBD1 (6 bases). The CDR3 is 16 residues long. Trimming shortened V by 3 bases and J by 4 bases, and 18 bases separated the two germline ends. CDR1 is LNHDA and CDR2 is SQIVND in the germline V gene (reference sequence). CDR3 in DNA: TGTGCCAGTAGTATTAGTTACGAGGGGGATGGAGAGACCCAGTACTTC. It encodes CASSISYEGDGETQYF.

J is TRBJ1-1 and V is TRBV7-2; tentatively, D is TRBD1 (5 bases). Germline CDR1 reads SGHTA; CDR2 reads FQGNSA. This CDR3 has 13 amino acids. V lost 4 bases and J 7 bases, leaving 13 bases between the germline ends. In nucleotides, the CDR3 is TGTGCCAGCAGCTCCCTGGGGGGAATTGAAGCTTTCTTT. It yields the protein CASSSLGGIEAFF.

The rearrangement joins TRBV7-2 to TRBJ1-1; perhaps TRBD1 as D (6 bases). V was trimmed by 3 bases and J by 0 bases, leaving 14 bases between them. CDR3 length equals 16 residues. Germline assignment: CDR1 SGHTA and CDR2 FQGNSA. The CDR3 sequence is CASSLKTGNMNTEAFF. CDR3 coding DNA: TGTGCCAGCAGCTTGAAAACAGGGAACATGAACACTGAAGCTTTCTTT.

The chain combines TRBV28 with TRBJ1-5; the match to TRBD1 covers 7 bases. Germline loops: CDR1 MDHEN, CDR2 SYDVKM. V trimming: 1 base; J trimming: 6 bases; junction bases outside the gene matches: 3. The CDR3 extends over 14 amino acids. This CDR3 is CASSLLRGRQPQHF. Written as DNA, the CDR3 is TGTGCCAGCAGTTTATTAAGGGGGCGTCAGCCCCAGCATTTT.

The chain joins TRBV27 to TRBJ1-5; TRBD1 matches at 8 bases. The CDR3 consists of 15 residues. J was trimmed by 0 bases and V by 6 bases; bases with no gene match: 4. Germline V gene data show CDR1 as MNHEY and CDR2 as SMNVEV (reference sequence). The CDR3 sequence: CASRDRAFSNQPQHF. The CDR3 DNA follows: TGTGCCAGCAGGGACAGGGCGTTTAGCAATCAGCCCCAGCATTTT.

The rearrangement links TRBV6-4 to TRBJ2-6; 7 bases are a match to TRBD1. The CDR3 has 15 amino acids. CDR1 and CDR2 from the germline V gene are MRHNA and SNTAGT. The trim removed 6 bases at V and 4 bases at J, leaving 6 bases unmatched. The CDR3 nucleotides are TGTGCCAGCAGCACAGGGGAAAGCGGGGCCAACGTCCTGACTTTC. The encoded protein is CASSTGESGANVLTF.

V gene TRBV30 combines with J gene TRBJ2-7, with D uncertain. Trimming removed 8 bases from V and 0 bases from J, with 11 bases in between. Germline loops: CDR1 GTSNPN, CDR2 SVGIG (reference sequence). The CDR3 loop spans 12 amino acids. CDR3 in amino acids: CAMGLSSYEQYF. The CDR3 DNA sequence: TGTGCCATGGGCCTTAGCTCCTACGAGCAGTACTTC.

This chain joins TRBV3-1 (or the pseudogene TRBV3-2) and TRBJ2-2; 11 bases are shared with TRBD2. In germline, CDR1 is LGHDT, CDR2 YNNKEL (reference sequence). Trimming removed 4 bases from V and 6 bases from J; junction bases left unmatched: 10. This CDR3 comprises 17 residues. CDR3 sequence: CASSPEALAGVAGELFF. The DNA for the CDR3 is TGTGCCAGCAGCCCCGAAGCACTAGCGGGGGTGGCCGGGGAGCTGTTTTTT.